A few counts support the clone carrying this T cell receptor (beta chain). Its target is unknown. This CDR3 spans 16 amino acids. The V gene lost 5 bases and the J gene lost 0 bases, with 14 bases spanning the gap. Germline V CDR1 and CDR2: SNHLY, FYNNEI. These data are taken from a study of early T cells in non-severe SARS-CoV-2 infection. On the study more broadly: It was bulk RNA from unsorted whole blood that was sequenced, and the chains were unpaired.

Unique molecular identifiers (one per individual cDNA molecule) were attached. TCRdb re-derived calls from the 5' RACE reads in MiXCR, one entry per CDR3 protein. The data contain tens of thousands of distinct CDR3 sequences, 12% of them singletons. General observations from the study: VDJdb-based matching was biased toward anti-spike CD8 responses and missed private and CD4 specificities.

The clonotype was recovered from an adult who was a healthcare worker with PCR-confirmed SARS-CoV-2 infection or an uninfected control (not recorded which). The rearrangement joins TRBV2 to TRBJ2-1; D might be TRBD2 (5 bases). The source material was whole blood. The CDR3 sequence: CASSRRTSHSYNEQFF. CDR3 sequence (DNA): TGTGCCAGCAGTCGGAGGACCTCTCACTCCTACAATGAGCAGTTCTTC.